Below, one T cell receptor beta chain is given with its context. Its specificity is not known. This sample stems from a study of cytomegalovirus exposure and HLA in healthy donors. Germline values: CDR1 MNHNS, CDR2 SASEGT. V lost 4 bases, J lost 2 bases, and 6 bases stayed unmatched. The CDR3 is made up of 16 amino acids. General study findings and limits: Earlier analysis yielded a pattern in which most TCR beta V segments were productive about 87% or about 30% of the time.

The PCR made use of 60 Vbeta and 13 Jbeta primers. Sequencing used immunoSEQ multiplex PCR; TCRdb keeps in-frame clones, though not all of them. The repertoire includes 50,000 to 60,000 clones, 70% to 80% of them detected once, and about 3% sits in the top ten. The receptor comes from a middle-aged woman in good health and CMV-seropositive. The chain employs TRBV6-1 and TRBJ2-1, with 9 bases lining up with TRBD2. Specimen: PBMCs. As DNA, the CDR3 is TGTGCCAGCAGTGCTCTAGCGGGGTCGGCCTACAATGAGCAGTTCTTC. This gives the protein CASSALAGSAYNEQFF.